Following are 2 T cell receptor beta chains from one sample sequenced in a study of cytomegalovirus exposure and HLA in healthy donors. The protocol was immunoSEQ multiplex PCR, while the TCRdb copy is restricted to in-frame clones and leaves out a portion. This table has about 110,000 clones, 88% appearing once. Sequenced input: PBMCs. These receptors were obtained from a woman between 18 and 29 years old in good health and CMV-seronegative.

This sequence joins TRBV4-2 and TRBJ2-1, with 7 bases identical to TRBD2. The CDR3 totals 16 residues. Germline V lookup: CDR1 LGHNA, CDR2 YNFKEQ. Trimming cost V 0 bases and J 9 bases; bases outside gene matches: 11. The CDR3 DNA reads as TGTGCCAGCAGCCAAGATCTTCGGACTAGGGCGGGTGAGCAGTTCTTC. Its protein product is CASSQDLRTRAGEQFF.

The chain has TRBV28 and TRBJ2-1; TRBD1 is a possible D gene (6 bases). With 2 bases removed from V and 7 bases from J, the gap between germline ends came to 12 bases. Germline V gene lookup returns CDR1 MDHEN and CDR2 SYDVKM. The CDR3 length is 14 residues. CDR3 residues: CASSLRGTANEQFF. CDR3 sequence (DNA): TGTGCCAGCAGTTTAAGGGGGACGGCGAATGAGCAGTTCTTC.